There are a few counts of the clone carrying this TCR beta chain. Antigen specificity is unknown. Template-switching 5'RACE yielded the TCR cDNA; a universal primer site and UMIs were added in the process. TCRdb itself ran the 5' RACE reads through MiXCR, one entry per CDR3 protein. The sample holds approximately 340,000 distinct CDR3 sequences, 8.7% seen once. The entry originates in a study of T cells after yellow fever vaccination. Whole-study context: The SMART-Seq v4 Ultra Low Input method served to prepare the low-cell-number fractions. The study, taken as a whole, reports: Most clones from primary vaccination resurfaced after the booster (about 96% CD4, over 75% CD8). Abundant clonotypes from the bulk population could contaminate FACS-sorted repertoires.

V lost 2 bases and J 4 bases, leaving 9 bases between the germline ends. CDR3 length: 14 amino acids. Germline values: CDR1 SEHNR, CDR2 FQNEAQ (reference sequence). This TCR came from a man younger than 30 who received the YFV17D yellow fever vaccine. Sequencing was performed on PBMCs, taken on the day of the first yellow fever vaccination. The chain combines TRBV7-9 with TRBJ2-4, with D unclear. CDR3 bases: TGTGCCAGCAGCTTACGGGCAGAAAAAAACATTCAGTACTTC. This codes for CASSLRAEKNIQYF.